This T cell receptor (beta chain) was recorded in a study of T cells in localized non-small cell lung cancer. CDR3 length equals 15 residues. Germline V gene sequence: CDR1 SEHNR, CDR2 FQNEAQ (reference sequence). V dropped 1 base and J dropped 1; count of bases not matched to a gene: 1. Some clones are missing from TCRdb's copy, which holds only in-frame ones; the method was immunoSEQ multiplex PCR. The profile shows approximately 19,000 clones, around 83% of them singletons. The sequence came from a man between 40 and 70 years old with stage I lung adenocarcinoma. This sample comprised peripheral blood, obtained before any cancer treatment. The chain couples TRBV7-9 to TRBJ2-3; 8 bases map to TRBD2. The DNA for the CDR3 is TGTGCCAGCAGCTTAGGTAGCGGGGGCACAGATACGCAGTATTTT. Its protein is CASSLGSGGTDTQYF.